The clone carrying this T cell receptor beta chain was recorded once. The data are from a study of regulatory T cells in long-lasting Graves disease. Construction of the TCR beta libraries employed iRepertoire HTBI primers in conjunction with Arm-PCR of CDR3 regions. TCRdb re-derived calls from the multiplex PCR reads in MiXCR, one entry per CDR3 protein. The sample includes approximately 690,000 distinct CDR3 sequences, 25% to 35% of them seen just once. Stated time point: persistent/refractory GD, antithyroid drugs over 5 years with positive TRAb. PBMC-extracted RNA yielded the TCR library. The patients were enrolled through endocrinology in Xi'an, China. The sample in question was peripheral blood mononuclear cells (PBMCs), obtained when the disease was refractory, from a patient treated with antithyroid drugs. This receptor was obtained from a female donor with Graves disease.

The CDR3 region is CASSPITNYGYTF. CDR3 nucleotides: TGTGCCAGCAGCCCAATAACTAACTATGGCTACACCTTC. This chain connects TRBV14 to TRBJ1-2; the D is unclear. This CDR3 is 13 amino acids long. The V end was cut by 4 bases, the J end by 0 bases, with 6 bases between. Germline CDR1 SGHDN, CDR2 FVKESK.